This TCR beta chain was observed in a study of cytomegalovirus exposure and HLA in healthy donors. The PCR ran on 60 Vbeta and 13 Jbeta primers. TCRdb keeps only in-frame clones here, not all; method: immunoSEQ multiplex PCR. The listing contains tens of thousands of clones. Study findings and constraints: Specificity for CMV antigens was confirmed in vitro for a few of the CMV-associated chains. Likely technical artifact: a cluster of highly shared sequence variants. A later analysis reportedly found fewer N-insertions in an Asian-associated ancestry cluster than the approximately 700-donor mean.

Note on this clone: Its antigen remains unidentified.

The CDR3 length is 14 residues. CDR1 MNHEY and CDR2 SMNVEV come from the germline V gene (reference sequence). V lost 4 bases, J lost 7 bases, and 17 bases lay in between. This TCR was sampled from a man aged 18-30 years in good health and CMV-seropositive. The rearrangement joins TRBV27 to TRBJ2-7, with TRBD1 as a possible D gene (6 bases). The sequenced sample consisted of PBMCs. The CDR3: CASSSQYRVGEQYF. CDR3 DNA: TGTGCCAGCAGTTCCCAATACAGGGTCGGGGAGCAGTACTTC.